These 29 T cell receptor beta chains share one sample of origin, sequenced in a study of blood T cell repertoires in COVID-19. Assay: immunoSEQ multiplex PCR; the TCRdb copy retains only in-frame clones and omits some. The sample lists a few hundred thousand clones, around 90% occurring once. The sequencing sample was made of peripheral blood. These receptors all come from a woman aged 40 to 55 who had recovered from COVID-19.

The rearrangement links TRBV28 to TRBJ1-2, with D perhaps matching TRBD1 (5 bases). V lost 3 bases and J lost 5, with 7 bases in between. The CDR3 is made up of 12 amino acids. CDR1 and CDR2 from the germline V gene are MDHEN and SYDVKM. CDR3 protein: CASSFGGYGYTF. CDR3 nucleotide sequence: TGTGCCAGCAGTTTTGGGGGGTATGGCTACACCTTC.

This rearrangement joins TRBV9 to TRBJ2-1; 9 bases are a match to TRBD2. Germline loops: CDR1 SGDLS, CDR2 YYNGEE. The CDR3 runs 18 residues. V shed 0 bases, J shed 0 bases, and the junction held 7 bases outside the gene matches. The CDR3 bases are TGTGCCAGCAGCGTAGTGCCTAGCGGGGCTAGCTCCTACAATGAGCAGTTCTTC. Encoded protein: CASSVVPSGASSYNEQFF.

This clone was seen just once. The chain uses TRBV6-6 and TRBJ2-5; unclear D gene. Germline CDR1 MNHNY, CDR2 SVGAGI (reference sequence). Deletions cut 2 bases from V and 5 bases from J, with 6 bases between. The CDR3 has 12 residues. CDR3 sequence reads: CASSYVRETQYF. The CDR3 DNA sequence: TGTGCCAGCAGTTACGTCAGGGAGACCCAGTACTTC.

This chain links TRBV14 with TRBJ1-2; TRBD1 matches at 7 bases. Per the germline V gene, CDR1 is SGHDN and CDR2 is FVKESK. This CDR3 is 14 amino acids long. V trimming: 4 bases; J trimming: 8 bases; junction bases outside the gene matches: 10. CDR3 region: CASSPAGQRGGYTF. CDR3 DNA: TGTGCCAGCAGCCCCGCGGGACAGCGAGGGGGCTACACCTTC. Complete variable domain (other parts from reference TRBV14 and TRBJ1-2): EAGVTQFPSHSVIEKGQTVTLRCDPISGHDNLYWYRRVMGKEIKFLLHFVKESKQDESGMPNNRFLAERTGGTYSTLKVQPAELEDSGVYFCASSPAGQRGGYTFGSGTRLTVV.

In its sample, this clone was seen a few times. The chain couples TRBV4-3 to TRBJ2-2, with 7 bases identical to TRBD2. This CDR3 region has 20 residues. V gave up 0 bases and J gave up 6 bases; unmatched junction bases: 19. Germline assignment: CDR1 LGHNA and CDR2 YSLEER. The chain's CDR3 is CASSQERGVWDYLGPGELFF. CDR3 in DNA: TGCGCCAGCAGCCAAGAGAGGGGTGTCTGGGACTATCTCGGGCCCGGGGAGCTGTTTTTT.

The J gene is TRBJ2-2, the V gene TRBV18; a weak D match, TRBD2 (5 bases). This CDR3 is built from 16 residues. V dropped 3 bases and J dropped 0 bases, with 11 bases sitting between them. The germline CDR1 and CDR2 sequences are KGHSH and LQKENI. The chain's CDR3 is CASSPGRGANTGELFF. The CDR3 DNA reads TGTGCCAGCTCACCGGGTCGGGGAGCGAACACCGGGGAGCTGTTTTTT.

The rearrangement joins TRBV7-9 to TRBJ2-3; perhaps TRBD2 as D (5 bases). Trimming removed 5 bases at V and 2 bases at J, with 11 bases between. Germline assignment: CDR1 SEHNR and CDR2 FQNEAQ (reference sequence). CDR3 length: 14 amino acids. The CDR3 coding sequence is TGTGCCAGCAGCACCCAGCGGTACACAGATACGCAGTATTTT. It encodes CASSTQRYTDTQYF.

The V and J genes are TRBV10-3 and TRBJ1-6; TRBD1 might be the D (5 bases). Trimming left V 3 bases short and J 17 bases short, with 14 bases between. Germline-derived CDR1 and CDR2 are ENHRY and SYGVKD. This CDR3 has 12 residues. As DNA, the CDR3 is TGTGCCATCAGTGATGGGGCAGTGTACTTCCACTTT. Amino acid sequence: CAISDGAVYFHF.

Here the CDR3 reads CASSLAAGGGAWTGETQYF. In DNA form, the CDR3 reads TGTGCCAGCAGCTTAGCGGCGGGTGGCGGGGCCTGGACTGGGGAGACCCAGTACTTC. The rearrangement joins TRBV7-2 to TRBJ2-5, with a possible D match to TRBD2 (6 bases). Trimming shortened V by 0 bases and J by 5 bases, and 25 bases separated the two germline ends. The CDR3 spans 19 residues. From germline, CDR1 is SGHTA and CDR2 FQGNSA.

V usage is TRBV5-1 and J usage is TRBJ2-3; 9 nucleotides match TRBD1. In germline, CDR1 is SGHRS, CDR2 YFSETQ. The CDR3 is made up of 16 amino acids. Germline trimming cut 3 bases from V and 2 bases from J; bases unmatched to any gene: 7. In DNA, the CDR3 is TGCGCCAGCAGCTGGCGGGGGACAGGGAACACAGATACGCAGTATTTT. Translation: CASSWRGTGNTDTQYF. The whole variable domain, remainder taken from reference TRBV5-1 and TRBJ2-3, is KAGVTQTPRYLIKTRGQQVTLSCSPISGHRSVSWYQQTPGQGLQFLFEYFSETQRNKGNFPGRFSGRQFSNSRSEMNVSTLELGDSALYLCASSWRGTGNTDTQYFGPGTRLTVL.

The V gene is TRBV9, the J gene TRBJ2-1; TRBD1 might be the D (5 bases). CDR3 length equals 16 residues. CDR1 is SGDLS and CDR2 is YYNGEE in the germline V gene. Deletions cut 3 bases from V and 3 bases from J, with 16 bases between. CDR3 amino acids: CASSAPGFRGYNEQFF. CDR3 bases: TGTGCCAGCAGCGCCCCCGGGTTTAGGGGCTACAATGAGCAGTTCTTC.

This chain joins TRBV19 and TRBJ1-2, with a tentative D call TRBD1 (6 bases). Germline V gene sequence: CDR1 LNHDA, CDR2 SQIVND (reference sequence). The CDR3 is 13 residues long. Deletions cut 5 bases from V and 4 bases from J, with 11 bases between. CDR3 sequence (DNA): TGTGCCAGTAGTCCGGGGACACCCTATGGCTACACCTTC. This codes for CASSPGTPYGYTF.

J is TRBJ2-1 and V is TRBV6-5; D unresolved. This CDR3 region has 14 residues. Germline CDR1 and CDR2: MNHEY and SVGAGI. V was pared by 2 bases and J by 2 bases, with 7 bases between. CDR3 DNA: TGTGCCAGCAGTTACGGCTCTCCCTACAATGAGCAGTTCTTC. Translated, it gives CASSYGSPYNEQFF.

Here the CDR3 reads CASSLVGTSGFRAGELFF. The CDR3 DNA reads as TGTGCCAGCAGCTTGGTGGGGACTAGCGGGTTTCGTGCCGGGGAGCTGTTTTTT. The chain carries TRBV5-4 and TRBJ2-2, with TRBD2 matching 12 bases. From germline, CDR1 is SGHNT and CDR2 YYREEE (reference sequence). Trimming cost V 0 bases and J 6 bases; bases outside gene matches: 9. The CDR3 contains 18 residues.

V is TRBV5-1 and J is TRBJ1-2; 8 nucleotides line up with TRBD1. Germline loops: CDR1 SGHRS, CDR2 YFSETQ. V was clipped by 3 bases and J by 8 bases; unmatched bases: 12. The CDR3 has 15 amino acids. CDR3 sequence reads: CASSSPGTGVGGYTF. The CDR3 region has the DNA TGCGCCAGCAGCTCCCCCGGGACAGGAGTGGGGGGCTACACCTTC.

This chain links TRBV10-3 with TRBJ2-5, with D possibly TRBD2 on 6 matching bases. Germline values: CDR1 ENHRY, CDR2 SYGVKD. CDR3 length equals 13 residues. V was pared by 6 bases and J by 5 bases, with 13 bases between. CDR3 DNA sequence: TGTGCCATCAGCCCGACGGGGAGGGAGACCCAGTACTTC. Translated, it gives CAISPTGRETQYF.

The gene calls are TRBV7-9 and TRBJ1-4; D is uncertain. V was pared by 6 bases and J by 8 bases, with 16 bases between. Germline V lookup: CDR1 SEHNR, CDR2 FQNEAQ (reference sequence). The CDR3 length is 14 residues. The CDR3 nucleotides are TGTGCCAGCAGGGGCCCTTTTGGAGGGGAAAAACTGTTTTTT. Protein product: CASRGPFGGEKLFF.

The CDR3 DNA reads as TGTGCCAGCAGCCGGGACAGCGAGGAAAAACTGTTTTTT. Encoded protein: CASSRDSEEKLFF. V usage is TRBV7-9 and J usage is TRBJ1-4; 7 nucleotides agree with TRBD1. The CDR3 totals 13 residues. The V gene's germline CDR1 is SEHNR and CDR2 FQNEAQ (reference sequence). Trimming removed 5 bases from V and 8 bases from J; junction bases left unmatched: 5.

The chain couples TRBV4-2 to TRBJ1-4; D gene ambiguous. This CDR3 has 15 amino acids. The germline gives CDR1 LGHNA, CDR2 YNFKEQ. Deletions cut 0 bases from V and 3 bases from J, with 8 bases between. In DNA, the CDR3 is TGTGCCAGCAGCCAAGAGACTGGAGCTAATGAAAAACTGTTTTTT. The encoded protein is CASSQETGANEKLFF.

The chain carries TRBV7-2 and TRBJ1-1, with 9 positions matching TRBD1. The CDR3 contains 15 residues. Germline CDR1 SGHTA, CDR2 FQGNSA. Trimming at V came to 4 bases and at J to 1 base, leaving 4 bases not matched to a gene. This CDR3 is CASSSWTGENTEAFF. The CDR3 DNA sequence: TGTGCCAGCAGCTCTTGGACAGGGGAGAACACTGAAGCTTTCTTT.

The gene calls are TRBV29-1 and TRBJ1-4; 10 bases map to TRBD1. This CDR3 comprises 13 residues. Germline assignment: CDR1 SQVTM and CDR2 ANQGSEA. The trim removed 6 bases at V and 6 bases at J, leaving 4 bases unmatched. CDR3 sequence: CSVAGTGDEKLFF. DNA for the CDR3: TGCAGCGTCGCCGGGACAGGGGATGAAAAACTGTTTTTT.

This rearrangement joins TRBV7-2 to TRBJ1-2; 7 positions match TRBD1. In germline, CDR1 is SGHTA, CDR2 FQGNSA. CDR3 size: 12 residues. J gave up 5 bases and V 5 bases, and 2 bases lay outside the gene matches. This CDR3 is CASSLQGYGYTF. Here the CDR3 DNA reads TGTGCCAGCAGCCTACAGGGGTATGGCTACACCTTC. The entire variable domain, with the rest obtained from reference TRBV7-2 and TRBJ1-2, is as follows: GAGVSQSPSNKVTEKGKDVELRCDPISGHTALYWYRQSLGQGLEFLIYFQGNSAPDKSGLPSDRFSAERTGGSVSTLTIQRTQQEDSAVYLCASSLQGYGYTFGSGTRLTVV.

This chain links TRBV4-1 with TRBJ2-5; TRBD2 aligns across 15 bases. V lost 4 bases, J lost 5 bases, and 2 bases stayed unmatched. This CDR3 is built from 15 residues. Per the germline V gene, CDR1 is MGHRA and CDR2 is YSYEKL. The CDR3 reads CASSLGLAGGETQYF. In nucleotides, the CDR3 is TGCGCCAGCAGCCTAGGACTAGCGGGAGGGGAGACCCAGTACTTC.

This clone was picked up a small number of times. The V gene is TRBV27, the J gene TRBJ1-1, with D tentatively TRBD1 (6 bases). Between the trimmed V and J ends, which lost 3 bases and 10 bases, there was a span of 15 bases. Germline lookup yields CDR1 MNHEY and CDR2 SMNVEV (reference sequence). There are 13 residues in the CDR3. The CDR3 DNA reads TGTGCCAGCAGTTTGGCGGGGGGCTCGGGAGCTTTCTTT. Residues: CASSLAGGSGAFF.

In this sample, this clone turned up many times. The chain has TRBV30 and TRBJ2-7; a possible D gene is TRBD1 (6 bases). This CDR3 has 14 amino acids. Germline V CDR1 and CDR2: GTSNPN, SVGIG (reference sequence). V was pared by 6 bases and J by 2 bases, with 17 bases between. The CDR3 DNA is TGTGCCTGCGTCGGGGTCAGGGGCGCCTACGAGCAGTACTTC. This sequence encodes CACVGVRGAYEQYF. Complete variable domain (other parts from reference TRBV30 and TRBJ2-7): SQTIHQWPATLVQPVGSPLSLECTVEGTSNPNLYWYRQAAGRGLQLLFYSVGIGQISSEVPQNLSASRPQDRQFILSSKKLLLSDSGFYLCACVGVRGAYEQYFGPGTRLTVT.

This chain joins TRBV18 and TRBJ2-7, with no clear D. CDR1 and CDR2 (germline): KGHSH, LQKENI. The CDR3 extends over 14 amino acids. V was trimmed by 8 bases and J by 3 bases, leaving 17 bases between them. Written as DNA, the CDR3 is TGTGCCAGCCTACACCCGTCGTCGGGCTACGAGCAGTACTTC. It is translated as CASLHPSSGYEQYF.

The V gene is TRBV7-8, the J gene TRBJ2-1, with D hard to call. The CDR3 covers 15 residues. V lost 1 base to trimming and J lost 13 bases, with 20 bases between them. The germline CDR1 and CDR2 sequences are SGHVS and FQNEAQ. CDR3 sequence: CASSLGWATELNQFF. CDR3 bases: TGTGCCAGCAGCTTAGGTTGGGCCACCGAGTTAAACCAGTTCTTC.

The rearrangement joins TRBV9 to TRBJ2-2, with 8 positions matching TRBD1. Trimming removed 4 bases from V and 8 bases from J; junction bases left unmatched: 10. The CDR3 contains 15 residues. Germline V gene lookup returns CDR1 SGDLS and CDR2 YYNGEE. CDR3 sequence (DNA): TGTGCCAGCAGCCAGGGGGCCACCGGGGGTGGGGAGCTGTTTTTT. Amino acids: CASSQGATGGGELFF.

The V gene is TRBV7-9, the J gene TRBJ1-1; TRBD1 aligns across 12 bases. The CDR3 extends over 16 amino acids. V lost 5 bases, J lost 3 bases, and 7 bases stayed unmatched. CDR1 and CDR2 from the germline V gene are SEHNR and FQNEAQ (reference sequence). The CDR3 DNA is TGTGCCAGCAGCCCCCGGGACAGGGGGCCGGACACTGAAGCTTTCTTT. This gives the protein CASSPRDRGPDTEAFF.